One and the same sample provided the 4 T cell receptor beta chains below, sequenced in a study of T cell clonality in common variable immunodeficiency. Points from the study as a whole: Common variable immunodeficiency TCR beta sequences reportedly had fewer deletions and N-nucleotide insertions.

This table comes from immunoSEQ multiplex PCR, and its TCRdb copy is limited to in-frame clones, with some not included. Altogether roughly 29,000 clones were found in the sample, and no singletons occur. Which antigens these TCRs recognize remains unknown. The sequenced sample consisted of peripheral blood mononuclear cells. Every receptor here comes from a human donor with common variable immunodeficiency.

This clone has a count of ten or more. CDR3 residues: CASSLVGVGNTIYF. CDR3 DNA (partial): TGTGCCAGCAGCTTGGTAGGGGTTGGAAACACC. This rearrangement joins TRBV5-4 to TRBJ1-3, with D perhaps matching TRBD1 (5 bases). The read ends 3 residues shy of where the CDR3 ends; the end is completed using the germline J gene. CDR3 length equals 14 residues. V lost 0 bases to trimming and J lost 3 bases, with 7 bases between them. Germline V lookup: CDR1 SGHNT, CDR2 YYREEE (reference sequence). The variable domain in full, with the rest retrieved from reference TRBV5-4 and TRBJ1-3, is ETGVTQSPTHLIKTRGQQVTLRCSSQSGHNTVSWYQQALGQGPQFIFQYYREEENGRGNFPPRFSGLQFPNYSSELNVNALELDDSALYLCASSLVGVGNTIYFGEGSWLTVV.

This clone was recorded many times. The CDR3 loop reads CASKDGRGSYEQYF. The CDR3 DNA, read in part, is TGTGCCAGCAAAGACGGGAGGGGTTCCTACGAG. V and J are TRBV6-2 or TRBV6-3 and TRBJ2-7, with 8 bases that match TRBD2. Read coverage stops 3 residues before the CDR3 terminus; the germline J gene supplies the remainder. Germline V gene sequence: CDR1 MNHEY, CDR2 SVGEGT. V gave up 7 bases and J gave up 1 base; unmatched junction bases: 6. The CDR3 is 14 amino acids.

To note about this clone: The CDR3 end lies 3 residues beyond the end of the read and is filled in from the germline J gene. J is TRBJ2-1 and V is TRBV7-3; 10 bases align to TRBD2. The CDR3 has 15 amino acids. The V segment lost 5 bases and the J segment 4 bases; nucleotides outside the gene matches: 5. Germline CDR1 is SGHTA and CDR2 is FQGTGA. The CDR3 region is CASSPGTSVYNEQFF. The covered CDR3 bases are TGTGCCAGCAGCCCCGGGACTAGCGTTTACAATGAG.

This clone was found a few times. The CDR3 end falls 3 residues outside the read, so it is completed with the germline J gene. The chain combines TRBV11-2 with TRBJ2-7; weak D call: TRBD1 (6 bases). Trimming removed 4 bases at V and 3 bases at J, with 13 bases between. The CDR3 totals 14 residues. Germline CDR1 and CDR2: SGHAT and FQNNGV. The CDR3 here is CASSSYRVLYEQYF. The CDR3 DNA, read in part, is TGTGCCAGCAGCTCATACAGGGTTCTCTACGAG.